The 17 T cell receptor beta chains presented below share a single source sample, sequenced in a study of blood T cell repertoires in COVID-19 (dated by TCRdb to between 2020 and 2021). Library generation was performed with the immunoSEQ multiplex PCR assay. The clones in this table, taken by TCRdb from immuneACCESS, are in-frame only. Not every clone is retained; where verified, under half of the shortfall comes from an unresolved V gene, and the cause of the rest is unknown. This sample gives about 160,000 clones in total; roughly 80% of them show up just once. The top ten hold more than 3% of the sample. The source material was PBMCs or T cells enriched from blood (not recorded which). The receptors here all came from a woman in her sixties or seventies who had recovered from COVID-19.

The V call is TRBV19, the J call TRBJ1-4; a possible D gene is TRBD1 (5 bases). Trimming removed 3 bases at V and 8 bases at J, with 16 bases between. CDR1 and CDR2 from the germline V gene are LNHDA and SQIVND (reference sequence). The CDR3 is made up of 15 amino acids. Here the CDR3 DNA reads TGTGCCAGTAGTATCGGGTCAGGGCCAGCCGAAAAACTGTTTTTT. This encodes CASSIGSGPAEKLFF.

The CDR3 sequence: CASRPRGPTEAFF. DNA of the CDR3: TGTGCCAGTAGACCTAGGGGGCCCACTGAAGCTTTCTTT. V is TRBV19 and J is TRBJ1-1, with 7 bases matching TRBD1. The CDR3 has 13 amino acids. V trimming: 6 bases; J trimming: 4 bases; junction bases outside the gene matches: 5. From germline, CDR1 is LNHDA and CDR2 SQIVND (reference sequence). Variable domain in full (rest from reference TRBV19 and TRBJ1-1): DGGITQSPKYLFRKEGQNVTLSCEQNLNHDAMYWYRQDPGQGLRLIYYSQIVNDFQKGDIAEGYSVSREKKESFPLTVTSAQKNPTAFYLCASRPRGPTEAFFGQGTRLTVV.

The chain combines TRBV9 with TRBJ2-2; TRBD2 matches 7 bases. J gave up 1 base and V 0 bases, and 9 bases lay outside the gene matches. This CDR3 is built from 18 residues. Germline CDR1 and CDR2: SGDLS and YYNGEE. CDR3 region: CASSVGSSGVMNTGELFF. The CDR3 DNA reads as TGTGCCAGCAGCGTAGGTTCTAGCGGTGTTATGAACACCGGGGAGCTGTTTTTT.

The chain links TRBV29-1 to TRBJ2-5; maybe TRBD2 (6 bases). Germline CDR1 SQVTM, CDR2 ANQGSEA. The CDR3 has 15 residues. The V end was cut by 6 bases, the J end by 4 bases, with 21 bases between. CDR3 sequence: CSVAGSRGNLETQYF. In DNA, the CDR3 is TGCAGCGTAGCCGGGAGTCGGGGCAATCTAGAGACCCAGTACTTC.

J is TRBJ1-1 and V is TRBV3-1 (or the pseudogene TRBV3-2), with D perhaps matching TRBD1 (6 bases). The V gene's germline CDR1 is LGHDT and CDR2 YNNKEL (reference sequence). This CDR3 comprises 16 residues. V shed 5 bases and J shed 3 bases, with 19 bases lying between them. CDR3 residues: CASSLTGRVEDTEAFF. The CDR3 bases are TGTGCCAGCAGCTTAACAGGGAGGGTAGAAGACACTGAAGCTTTCTTT.

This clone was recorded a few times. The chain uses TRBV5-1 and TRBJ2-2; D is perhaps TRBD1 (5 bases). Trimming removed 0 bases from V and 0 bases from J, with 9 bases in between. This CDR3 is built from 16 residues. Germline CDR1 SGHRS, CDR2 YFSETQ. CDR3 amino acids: CASSLELTANTGELFF. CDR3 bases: TGCGCCAGCAGCTTGGAGCTGACAGCGAACACCGGGGAGCTGTTTTTT.

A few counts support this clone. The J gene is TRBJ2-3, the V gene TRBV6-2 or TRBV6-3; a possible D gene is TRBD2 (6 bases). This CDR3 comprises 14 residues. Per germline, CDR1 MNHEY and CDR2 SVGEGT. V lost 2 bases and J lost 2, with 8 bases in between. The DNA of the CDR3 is TGTGCCAGCAGTTACGGACTACCCACAGATACGCAGTATTTT. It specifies CASSYGLPTDTQYF.

The CDR3 nucleotides are TGTGCCAGTAGTTTCTTCCTAATAGCGGGGGGGTATACCGGGGAGCTGTTTTTT. It encodes CASSFFLIAGGYTGELFF. This sequence joins TRBV19 and TRBJ2-2; 11 nucleotides match TRBD2. Germline CDR1 reads LNHDA; CDR2 reads SQIVND (reference sequence). V lost 5 bases and J lost 5; bases outside the gene matches: 13. CDR3 length: 18 amino acids.

In DNA form, the CDR3 reads TGTGCCAGCTCACACCCGGGACAGTCCTACGAGCAGTACTTC. As protein: CASSHPGQSYEQYF. The V call is TRBV18, the J call TRBJ2-7; 7 bases match TRBD1. Unmatched junction bases numbered 4, after V lost 4 bases and J lost 1 base. In germline, CDR1 is KGHSH, CDR2 LQKENI. The CDR3 runs 14 residues.

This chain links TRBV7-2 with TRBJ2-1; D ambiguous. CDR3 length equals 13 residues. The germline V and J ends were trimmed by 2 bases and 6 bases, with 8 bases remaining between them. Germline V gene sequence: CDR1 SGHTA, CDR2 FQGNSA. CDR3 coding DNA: TGTGCCAGCAGCTTACAGGCTCGCAATGAGCAGTTCTTC. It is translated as CASSLQARNEQFF.

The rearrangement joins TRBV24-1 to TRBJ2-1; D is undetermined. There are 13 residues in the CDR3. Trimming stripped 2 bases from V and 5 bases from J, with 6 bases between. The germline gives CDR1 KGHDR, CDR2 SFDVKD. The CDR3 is CATSDSTDNEQFF. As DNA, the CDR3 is TGTGCCACCAGTGATTCAACGGACAATGAGCAGTTCTTC.

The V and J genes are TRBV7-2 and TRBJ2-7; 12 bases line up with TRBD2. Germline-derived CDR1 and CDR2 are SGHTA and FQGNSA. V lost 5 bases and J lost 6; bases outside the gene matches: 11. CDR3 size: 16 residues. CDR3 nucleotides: TGTGCCAGCAGCGTGACTAGCGGGGGTCCCGGTGGCGAGCAGTACTTC. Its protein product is CASSVTSGGPGGEQYF.

CDR3 bases: TGCGCCAGCAGCCAAGATACAATAACAGGAACCACAGATACGCAGTATTTT. Its protein product is CASSQDTITGTTDTQYF. This chain connects TRBV4-1 to TRBJ2-3, with D perhaps TRBD1 (5 bases). The CDR3 runs to 17 residues. V lost 0 bases, J lost 2 bases, and 15 bases lay in between. The V gene's germline CDR1 is MGHRA and CDR2 YSYEKL.

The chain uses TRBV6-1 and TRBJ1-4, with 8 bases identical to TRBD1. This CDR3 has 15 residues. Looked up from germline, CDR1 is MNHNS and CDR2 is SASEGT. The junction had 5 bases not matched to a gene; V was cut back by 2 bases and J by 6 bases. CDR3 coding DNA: TGTGCCAGCAGTGAATCGACAGGGGAACATGAAAAACTGTTTTTT. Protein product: CASSESTGEHEKLFF.

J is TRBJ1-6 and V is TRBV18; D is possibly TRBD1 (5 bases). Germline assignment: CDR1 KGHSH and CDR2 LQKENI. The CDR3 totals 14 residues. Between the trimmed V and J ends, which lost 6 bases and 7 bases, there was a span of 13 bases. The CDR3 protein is CASSHDSKNSPLHF. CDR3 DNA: TGTGCCAGCTCCCACGACAGTAAGAATTCACCCCTCCACTTT. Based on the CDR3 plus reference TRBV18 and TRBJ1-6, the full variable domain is NAGVMQNPRHLVRRRGQEARLRCSPMKGHSHVYWYRQLPEEGLKFMVYLQKENIIDESGMPKERFSAEFPKEGPSILRIQQVVRGDSAAYFCASSHDSKNSPLHFGNGTRLTVT.

This CDR3 is CASRLGGLGELFF. CDR3 coding DNA: TGTGCCAGCAGGTTGGGGGGGCTCGGGGAGCTGTTTTTT. This rearrangement joins TRBV9 to TRBJ2-2, with D possibly TRBD2 on 7 matching bases. The V and J ends lost 5 bases and 7 bases respectively, with 12 bases between them. Looked up from germline, CDR1 is SGDLS and CDR2 is YYNGEE. CDR3 length: 13 residues. Drawing the rest from reference TRBV9 and TRBJ2-2, the complete variable domain is DSGVTQTPKHLITATGQRVTLRCSPRSGDLSVYWYQQSLDQGLQFLIQYYNGEERAKGNILERFSAQQFPDLHSELNLSSLELGDSALYFCASRLGGLGELFFGEGSRLTVL.

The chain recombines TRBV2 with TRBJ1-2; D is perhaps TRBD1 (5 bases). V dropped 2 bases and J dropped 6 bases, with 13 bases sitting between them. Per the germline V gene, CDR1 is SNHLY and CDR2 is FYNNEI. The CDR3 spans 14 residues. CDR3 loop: CASSERGGVDGYTF. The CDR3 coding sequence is TGTGCCAGCAGTGAAAGGGGTGGGGTCGATGGCTACACCTTC.